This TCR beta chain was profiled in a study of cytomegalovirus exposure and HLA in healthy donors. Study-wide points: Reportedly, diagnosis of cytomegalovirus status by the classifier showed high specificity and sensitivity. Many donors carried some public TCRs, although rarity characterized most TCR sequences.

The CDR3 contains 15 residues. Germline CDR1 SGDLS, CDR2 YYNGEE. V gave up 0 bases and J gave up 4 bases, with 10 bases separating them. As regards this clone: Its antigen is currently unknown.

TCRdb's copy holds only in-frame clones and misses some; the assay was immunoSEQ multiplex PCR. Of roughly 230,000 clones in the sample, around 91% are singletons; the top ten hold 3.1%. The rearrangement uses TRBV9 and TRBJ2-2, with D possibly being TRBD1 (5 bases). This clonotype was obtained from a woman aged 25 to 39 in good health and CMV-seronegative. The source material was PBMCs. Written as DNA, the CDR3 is TGTGCCAGCAGCGTAGAAGGGGCGAGCACCGGGGAGCTGTTTTTT. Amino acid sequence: CASSVEGASTGELFF.